This T cell receptor (beta chain) is drawn from a study of T-cell reconstitution after alpha-beta-depleted transplantation in children. Unique molecular identifiers were incorporated during preparation of the TCRbeta library. TCRdb re-derived calls from the PCR reads in MiXCR, one entry per CDR3 protein. Among hundreds of thousands of distinct CDR3 sequences, around 15% were seen once, and the ten largest hold under 30%. Trimming removed 3 bases at V and 1 base at J, with 9 bases between. Germline V gene lookup returns CDR1 WNHNN and CDR2 SYGVQD (reference sequence). This CDR3 is built from 14 residues. This clonotype was counted only a few times. No antigen is known for it. Study conclusions and caveats: By about two months after transplant, alpha-beta T cells reportedly arose from several hundred graft clones that had expanded. Counts and diversity of T cells one year after transplant came mostly from newly produced T cells. Recipient T cells and thymic progenitors that survived were the source of the high TCRbeta diversity seen at day 60 in some patients.

The material was PBMCs, mostly from graft donor cells, obtained 360 days after TCRalphabeta/CD19-depleted stem cell transplant. This TCR was sampled from a boy under three years old who had a stem cell transplant for Wiskott-Aldrich syndrome, so the T cells may come from the graft donor. This chain connects TRBV10-1 to TRBJ1-1; D gene ambiguous. The CDR3 sequence: CASSDGKGNTEAFF. CDR3 DNA: TGCGCCAGCAGTGATGGGAAGGGGAACACTGAAGCTTTCTTT.